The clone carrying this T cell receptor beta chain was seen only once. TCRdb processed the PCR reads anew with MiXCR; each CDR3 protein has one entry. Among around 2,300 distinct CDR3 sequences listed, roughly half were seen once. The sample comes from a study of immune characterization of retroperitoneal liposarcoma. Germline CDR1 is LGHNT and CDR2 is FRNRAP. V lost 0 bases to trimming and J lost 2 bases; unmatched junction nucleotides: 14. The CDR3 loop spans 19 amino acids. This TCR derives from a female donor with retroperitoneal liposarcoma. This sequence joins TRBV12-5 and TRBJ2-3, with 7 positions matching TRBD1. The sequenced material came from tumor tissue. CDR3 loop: CASGLVKGDSLVPTDTQYF. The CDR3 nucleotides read TGTGCTAGTGGTTTGGTAAAAGGGGACAGTCTAGTTCCCACAGATACGCAGTATTTT.